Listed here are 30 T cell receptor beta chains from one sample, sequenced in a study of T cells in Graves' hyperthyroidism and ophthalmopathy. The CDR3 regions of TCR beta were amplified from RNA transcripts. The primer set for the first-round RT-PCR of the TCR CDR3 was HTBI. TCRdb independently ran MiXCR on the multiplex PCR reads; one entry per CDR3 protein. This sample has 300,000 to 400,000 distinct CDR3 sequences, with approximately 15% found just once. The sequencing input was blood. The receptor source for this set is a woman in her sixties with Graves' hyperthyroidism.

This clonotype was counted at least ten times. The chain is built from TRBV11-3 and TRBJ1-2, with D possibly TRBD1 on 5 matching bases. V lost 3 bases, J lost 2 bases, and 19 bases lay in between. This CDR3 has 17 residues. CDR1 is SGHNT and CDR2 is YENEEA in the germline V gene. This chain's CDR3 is CASSFHGGSGLNYGYTF. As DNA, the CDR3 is TGTGCCAGCAGCTTTCACGGGGGATCAGGGCTCAACTATGGCTACACCTTC.

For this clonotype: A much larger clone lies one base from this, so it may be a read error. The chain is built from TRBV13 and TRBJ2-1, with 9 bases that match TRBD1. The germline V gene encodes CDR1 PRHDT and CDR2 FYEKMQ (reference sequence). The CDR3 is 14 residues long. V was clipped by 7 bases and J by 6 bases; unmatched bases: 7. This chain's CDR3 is CASTSGTGTNEQFF. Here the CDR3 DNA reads TGTGCCAGCACCTCCGGGACAGGGACCAATGAGCAGTTCTTC.

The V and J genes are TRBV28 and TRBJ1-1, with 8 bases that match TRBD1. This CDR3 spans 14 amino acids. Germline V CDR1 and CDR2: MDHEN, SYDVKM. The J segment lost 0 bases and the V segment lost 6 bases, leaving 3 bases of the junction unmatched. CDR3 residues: CASRRQGLNTEAFF. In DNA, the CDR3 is TGTGCCAGCAGGCGACAGGGGCTGAACACTGAAGCTTTCTTT.

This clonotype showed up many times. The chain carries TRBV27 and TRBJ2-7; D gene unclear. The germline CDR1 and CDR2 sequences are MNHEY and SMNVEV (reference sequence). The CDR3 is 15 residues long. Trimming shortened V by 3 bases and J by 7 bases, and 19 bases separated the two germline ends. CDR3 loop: CASSFQAPLTGEQYF. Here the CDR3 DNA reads TGTGCCAGCAGTTTTCAAGCACCTCTAACTGGTGAGCAGTACTTC.

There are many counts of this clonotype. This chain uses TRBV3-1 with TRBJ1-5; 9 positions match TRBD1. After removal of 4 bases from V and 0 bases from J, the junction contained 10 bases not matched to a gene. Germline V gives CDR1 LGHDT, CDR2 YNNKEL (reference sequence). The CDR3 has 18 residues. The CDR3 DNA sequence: TGTGCCAGCAGCCCCTTCATCGGGACAGGGCCTAGCAATCAGCCCCAGCATTTT. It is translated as CASSPFIGTGPSNQPQHF.

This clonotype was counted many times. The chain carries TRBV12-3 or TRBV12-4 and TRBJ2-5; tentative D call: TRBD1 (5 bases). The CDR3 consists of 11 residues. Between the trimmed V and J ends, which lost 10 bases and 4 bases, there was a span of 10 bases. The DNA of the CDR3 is TGTGCCACCCTCCAGGGAGAGACCCAGTACTTC. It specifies CATLQGETQYF.

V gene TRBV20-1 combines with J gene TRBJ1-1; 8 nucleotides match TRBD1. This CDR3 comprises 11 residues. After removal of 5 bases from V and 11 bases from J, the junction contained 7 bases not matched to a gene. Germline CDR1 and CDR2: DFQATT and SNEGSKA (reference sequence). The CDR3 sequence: CSAERTGRAFF. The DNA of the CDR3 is TGCAGTGCTGAAAGGACAGGGCGGGCTTTCTTT.

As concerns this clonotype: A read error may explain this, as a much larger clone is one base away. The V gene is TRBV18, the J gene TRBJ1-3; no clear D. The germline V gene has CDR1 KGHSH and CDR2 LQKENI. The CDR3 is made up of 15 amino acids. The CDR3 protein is CVSSPQDPSGNTIYF. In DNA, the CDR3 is TGTGTCAGCTCACCGCAGGATCCTTCTGGAAACACCATATATTTT.

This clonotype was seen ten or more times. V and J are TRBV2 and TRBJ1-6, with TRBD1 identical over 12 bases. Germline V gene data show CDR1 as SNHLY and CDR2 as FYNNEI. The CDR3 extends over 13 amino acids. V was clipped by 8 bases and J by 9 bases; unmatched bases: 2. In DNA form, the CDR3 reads TGTGCCAGCCGGGACAGGGGGCGTTCACCCCTCCACTTT. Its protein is CASRDRGRSPLHF.

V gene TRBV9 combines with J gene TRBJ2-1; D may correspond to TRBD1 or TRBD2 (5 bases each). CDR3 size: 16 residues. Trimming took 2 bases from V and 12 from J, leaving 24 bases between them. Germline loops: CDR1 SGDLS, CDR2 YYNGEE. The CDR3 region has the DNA TGTGCCAGCAGCGTGAAAGGGACCGGGCCCCCTGGGGGGCAGTTCTTC. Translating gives CASSVKGTGPPGGQFF. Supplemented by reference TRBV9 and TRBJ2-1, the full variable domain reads DSGVTQTPKHLITATGQRVTLRCSPRSGDLSVYWYQQSLDQGLQFLIQYYNGEERAKGNILERFSAQQFPDLHSELNLSSLELGDSALYFCASSVKGTGPPGGQFFGPGTRLTVL.

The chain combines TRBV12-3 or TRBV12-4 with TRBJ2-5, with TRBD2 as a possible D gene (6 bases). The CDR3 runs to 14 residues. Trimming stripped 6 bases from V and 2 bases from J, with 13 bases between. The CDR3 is CASRFAGLQETQYF. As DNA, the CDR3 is TGTGCCAGCAGGTTTGCGGGGTTACAAGAGACCCAGTACTTC.

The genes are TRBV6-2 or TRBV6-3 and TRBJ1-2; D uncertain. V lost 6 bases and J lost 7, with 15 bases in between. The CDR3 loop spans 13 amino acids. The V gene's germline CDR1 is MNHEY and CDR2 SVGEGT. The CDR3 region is CASRTRLVTGYTF. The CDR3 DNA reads TGTGCCAGCAGGACAAGGCTGGTTACTGGCTACACCTTC.

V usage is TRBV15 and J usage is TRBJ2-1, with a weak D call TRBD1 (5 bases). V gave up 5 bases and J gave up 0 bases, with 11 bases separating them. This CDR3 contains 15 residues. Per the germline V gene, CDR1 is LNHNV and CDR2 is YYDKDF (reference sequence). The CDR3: CATSAVRDSYNEQFF. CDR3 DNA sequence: TGTGCCACCAGCGCCGTCAGGGACTCCTACAATGAGCAGTTCTTC.

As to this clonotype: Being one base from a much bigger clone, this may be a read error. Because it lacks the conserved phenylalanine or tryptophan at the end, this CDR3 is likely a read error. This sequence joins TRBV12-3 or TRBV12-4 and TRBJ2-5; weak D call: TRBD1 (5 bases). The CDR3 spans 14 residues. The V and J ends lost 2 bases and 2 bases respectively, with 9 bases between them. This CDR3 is CASSLNQGQETQYS. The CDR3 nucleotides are TGTGCCAGCAGTTTAAATCAGGGTCAAGAGACCCAGTACTCC.

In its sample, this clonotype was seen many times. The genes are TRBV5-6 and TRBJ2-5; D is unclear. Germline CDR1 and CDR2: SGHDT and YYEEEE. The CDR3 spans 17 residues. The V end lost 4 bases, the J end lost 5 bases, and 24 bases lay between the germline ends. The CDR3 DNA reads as TGTGCCAGCAGCCCACCAGGATGGCAGCCGGGTGGGGAGACCCAGTACTTC. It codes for CASSPPGWQPGGETQYF.

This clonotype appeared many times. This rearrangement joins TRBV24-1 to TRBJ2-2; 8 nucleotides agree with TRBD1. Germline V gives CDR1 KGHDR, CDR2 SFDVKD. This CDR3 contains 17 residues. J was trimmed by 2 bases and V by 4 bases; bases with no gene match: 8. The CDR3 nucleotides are TGTGCCACCAGTGACCCCGGACAGGGTTCTAACACCGGGGAGCTGTTTTTT. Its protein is CATSDPGQGSNTGELFF.

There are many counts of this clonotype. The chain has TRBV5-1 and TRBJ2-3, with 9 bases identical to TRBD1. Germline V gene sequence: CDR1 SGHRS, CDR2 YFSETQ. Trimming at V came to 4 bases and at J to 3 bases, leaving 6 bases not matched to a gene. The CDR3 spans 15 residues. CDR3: CASSRQGQGTDTQYF. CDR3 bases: TGCGCCAGCAGCCGGCAGGGACAGGGTACAGATACGCAGTATTTT.

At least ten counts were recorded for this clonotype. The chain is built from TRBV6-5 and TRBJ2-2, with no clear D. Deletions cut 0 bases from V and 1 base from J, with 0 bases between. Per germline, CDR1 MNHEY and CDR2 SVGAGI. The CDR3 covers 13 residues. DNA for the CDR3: TGTGCCAGCAGTTACTCGAACACCGGGGAGCTGTTTTTT. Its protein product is CASSYSNTGELFF.

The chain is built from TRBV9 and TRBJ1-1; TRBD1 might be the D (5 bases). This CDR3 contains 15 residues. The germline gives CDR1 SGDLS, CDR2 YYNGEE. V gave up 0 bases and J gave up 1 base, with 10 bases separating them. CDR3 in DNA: TGTGCCAGCAGCGTAGCTACAGGAGCGAACACTGAAGCTTTCTTT. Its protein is CASSVATGANTEAFF.

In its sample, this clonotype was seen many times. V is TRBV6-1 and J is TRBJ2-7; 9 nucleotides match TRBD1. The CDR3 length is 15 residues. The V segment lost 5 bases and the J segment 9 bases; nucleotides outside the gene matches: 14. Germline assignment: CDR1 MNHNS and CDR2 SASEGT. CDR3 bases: TGTGCCAGCAGTCAATCGGACAGGGGTCCGGTGGGGCAGTACTTC. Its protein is CASSQSDRGPVGQYF.

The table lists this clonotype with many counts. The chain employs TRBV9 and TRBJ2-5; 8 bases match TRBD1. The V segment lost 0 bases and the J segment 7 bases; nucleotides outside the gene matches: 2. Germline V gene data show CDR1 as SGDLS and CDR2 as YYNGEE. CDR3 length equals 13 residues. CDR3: CASSVVTGGTQYF. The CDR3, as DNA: TGTGCCAGCAGCGTAGTAACAGGGGGGACCCAGTACTTC. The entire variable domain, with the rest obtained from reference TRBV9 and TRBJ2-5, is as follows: DSGVTQTPKHLITATGQRVTLRCSPRSGDLSVYWYQQSLDQGLQFLIQYYNGEERAKGNILERFSAQQFPDLHSELNLSSLELGDSALYFCASSVVTGGTQYFGPGTRLLVL.

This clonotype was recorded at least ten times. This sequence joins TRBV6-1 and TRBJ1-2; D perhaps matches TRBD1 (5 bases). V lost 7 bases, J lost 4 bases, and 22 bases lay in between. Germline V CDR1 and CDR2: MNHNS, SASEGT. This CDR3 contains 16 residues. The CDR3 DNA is TGTGCCAGCAACCAAAGGGACGCCCCTGTCACCTATGGCTACACCTTC. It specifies CASNQRDAPVTYGYTF.

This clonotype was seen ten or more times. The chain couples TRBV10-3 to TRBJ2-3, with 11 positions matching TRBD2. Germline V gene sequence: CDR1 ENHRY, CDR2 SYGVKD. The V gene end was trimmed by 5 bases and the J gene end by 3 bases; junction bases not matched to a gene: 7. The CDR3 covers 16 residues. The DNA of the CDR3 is TGTGCCATCAGTTTGACTAGCGGGAAGGATACAGATACGCAGTATTTT. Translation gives CAISLTSGKDTDTQYF.

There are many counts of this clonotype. CDR3 sequence (DNA): TGTGCCAGCAGTTCAGACAGGTCTGGGGCCAACGTCCTGACTTTC. This encodes CASSSDRSGANVLTF. The chain joins TRBV12-3 or TRBV12-4 to TRBJ2-6; TRBD1 is a possible D gene (6 bases). This CDR3 region has 15 residues. Trimming removed 4 bases at V and 1 base at J, with 8 bases between.

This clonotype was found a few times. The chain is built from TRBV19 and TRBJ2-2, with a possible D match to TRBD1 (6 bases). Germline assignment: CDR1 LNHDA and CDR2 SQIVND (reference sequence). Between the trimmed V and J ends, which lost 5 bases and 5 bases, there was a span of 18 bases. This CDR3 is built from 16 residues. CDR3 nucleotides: TGTGCCAGTAGTCTCTTTGGGACAAGCCAAACCGGGGAGCTGTTTTTT. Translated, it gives CASSLFGTSQTGELFF.

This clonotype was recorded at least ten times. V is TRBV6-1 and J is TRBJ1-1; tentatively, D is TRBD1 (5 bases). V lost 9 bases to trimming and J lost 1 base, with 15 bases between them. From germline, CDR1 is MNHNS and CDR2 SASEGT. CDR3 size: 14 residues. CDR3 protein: CASGGGRGNTEAFF. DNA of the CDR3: TGTGCCAGTGGGGGAGGGCGCGGGAACACTGAAGCTTTCTTT.

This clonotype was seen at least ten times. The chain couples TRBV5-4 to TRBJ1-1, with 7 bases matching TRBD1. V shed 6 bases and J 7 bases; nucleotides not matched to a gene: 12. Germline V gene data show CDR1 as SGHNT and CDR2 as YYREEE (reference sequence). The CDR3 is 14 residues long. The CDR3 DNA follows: TGTGCCAGCACCAATAAGACAGGGCTTCTTGAAGCTTTCTTT. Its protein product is CASTNKTGLLEAFF.

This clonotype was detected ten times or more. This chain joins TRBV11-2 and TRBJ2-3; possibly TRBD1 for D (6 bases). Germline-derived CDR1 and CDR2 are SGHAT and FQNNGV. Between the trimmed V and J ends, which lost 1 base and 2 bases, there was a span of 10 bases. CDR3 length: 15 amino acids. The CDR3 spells CASSLAGADTDTQYF. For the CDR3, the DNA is TGTGCCAGCAGCTTAGCAGGGGCGGACACAGATACGCAGTATTTT.

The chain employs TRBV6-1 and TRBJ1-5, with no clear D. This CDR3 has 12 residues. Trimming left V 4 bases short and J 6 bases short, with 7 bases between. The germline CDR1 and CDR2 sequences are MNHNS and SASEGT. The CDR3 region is CASSVPPQPQHF. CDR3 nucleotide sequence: TGTGCCAGCAGTGTACCCCCTCAGCCCCAGCATTTT.

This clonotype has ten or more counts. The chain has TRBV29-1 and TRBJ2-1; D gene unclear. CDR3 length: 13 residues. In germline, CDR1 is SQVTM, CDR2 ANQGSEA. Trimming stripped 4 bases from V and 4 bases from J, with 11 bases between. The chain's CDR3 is CSVAVQMYNEQFF. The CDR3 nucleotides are TGCAGCGTTGCTGTACAGATGTACAATGAGCAGTTCTTC.